This TCR beta chain was observed in a study of cytomegalovirus exposure and HLA in healthy donors. Study information: An analysis done earlier identified 120 million or so unique TCR beta sequences from about 179 million T cells. Broader study findings: TCR beta chain V- and J-gene trimming was linked, in a later analysis, to a missense variant in DCLRE1C. About 87% or about 30% of the time was how often most TCR beta V segments were productive, according to an earlier analysis. Altogether, 150 to 200 TCR beta chains were recorded as cytomegalovirus-associated.

Use of 60 Vbeta and 13 Jbeta primers characterized the PCR. Assay used: immunoSEQ multiplex PCR; TCRdb lists only in-frame clones, some missing. The sample contains 110,000 to 150,000 clones, 60% to 80% of which appear only once. Trimming cost V 4 bases and J 7 bases, with 19 bases left between them. The germline V gene encodes CDR1 SEHNR and CDR2 FQNEAQ (reference sequence). The CDR3 extends over 15 amino acids. On this clone itself: Its cognate antigen is unknown.

The TCR was taken from a woman aged 50 to 65 in good health and CMV-seronegative. The rearrangement uses TRBV7-9 and TRBJ1-2; D perhaps matches TRBD1 (5 bases). Sequencing was done on a sample of PBMCs. Written as DNA, the CDR3 is TGTGCCAGCAGCTCTGCGGGACGGGAGATAGGTGGCTACACCTTC. This translates into CASSSAGREIGGYTF.